Sequencing of this T cell receptor beta chain was carried out in a study of tumor-infiltrating lymphocytes in primary liver carcinoma. The study extracted blood RNA from unsorted whole blood and also extracted germline DNA. A primer in the constant region served to generate TCR beta cDNA from 500 to 600 ng of total RNA. Libraries covering TCR beta were generated through three nested multiplex PCR rounds (using a slightly modified ARM-PCR). The opening two PCR rounds, around 10 cycles each, paired TRBV1-TRBV30 forward primers with a C-beta reverse primer. TCRdb used MiXCR to reprocess the multiplex PCR reads, holding one entry per CDR3 protein. The table lists around 330,000 distinct CDR3 sequences, 58% of them singletons. About this clonotype itself: An end of the junction differs from the germline gene, which may be a read error.

Germline values: CDR1 MNHEY, CDR2 SVGAGI. The CDR3 is 14 amino acids. This rearrangement joins TRBV6-5 to TRBJ2-7; D is tentatively TRBD1 or TRBD2 (5 bases each). Sequencing was carried out using peripheral blood. The TCR was taken from a woman aged 30 to 39 with primary liver carcinoma and hepatitis B virus infection. For the CDR3, the DNA is TGTGCCAGCAGTCGGGGAACAGGTCGGAACGAGCACTACTTC. Translating gives CASSRGTGRNEHYF.